One sample yielded the 13 T cell receptor beta chains listed below, sequenced in a study of blood T cells in healthy people across ages (dated by TCRdb to the mid-2010s). The library was made by 5' RACE. This sample was sequenced with an Illumina HiSeq 2500. A second PCR of roughly 7 to 12 cycles was run with a J-beta primer mix and a sample-barcoded 5' primer. TCRdb reanalyzed the raw reads on its own, using fastp at Q25 for trimming and MiXCR for clone calling, and kept in-frame beta chains. Every CDR3 protein is listed once, alongside the most common genes and DNA of its rows. The sample has 500,000 to 650,000 distinct CDR3 sequences on record, about 29% of them singletons. The ten top clones hold 3.6% of the sample. These records were also assigned to another study, of T cells of mothers and their children.

Sequences were obtained from blood. The receptors were gathered from a boy aged 2 to 10 in good health.

V usage is TRBV15 and J usage is TRBJ2-5; 7 positions agree with TRBD2. The J call may be in error: the DNA end matches TRBJ2-1 better. CDR3 length: 16 residues. Germline CDR1 reads LNHNV; CDR2 reads YYDKDF (reference sequence). The DNA of the CDR3 is TGTGCCACCAGCAGAGATCGGGCGGGGGAGAAAGCCCGACAGTTCTTC. Translation gives CATSRDRAGEKARQFF.

The chain carries TRBV20-1 and TRBJ2-1; 7 nucleotides line up with TRBD2. CDR1 and CDR2 (germline): DFQATT, SNEGSKA (reference sequence). The V segment lost 3 bases and the J segment 6 bases; nucleotides outside the gene matches: 8. The CDR3 covers 14 residues. In nucleotides, the CDR3 is TGCAGTGCTAGTACGTGGACTAGGCTCAATGAGCAGTTCTTC. Translating it yields CSASTWTRLNEQFF.

Here the CDR3 DNA reads TGTGCCACCGGAGGGGGGCCGAGCGAGCAGTACTTC. Its protein is CATGGGPSEQYF. The rearrangement links TRBV30 to TRBJ2-7, with D perhaps given as TRBD1 or TRBD2 (6 bases each). Germline V CDR1 and CDR2: GTSNPN, SVGIG (reference sequence). CDR3 size: 12 residues. The ends were cut back, 8 bases at V and 6 bases at J, with 17 bases in the middle.

The chain combines TRBV4-3 with TRBJ2-5; 8 nucleotides line up with TRBD2. TRBJ2-7 matches the DNA end more closely, so the J call is doubtful. This CDR3 is 15 amino acids long. Germline V gene lookup returns CDR1 LGHNA and CDR2 YSLEER. In nucleotides, the CDR3 is TGCGCCAGCAGCCACACACTAGCGGAGAGCTACGAGCAGTACTTC. Its translation: CASSHTLAESYEQYF.

V gene TRBV20-1 combines with J gene TRBJ2-5; maybe TRBD1 (5 bases). V gave up 0 bases and J gave up 1 base, with 18 bases separating them. Germline lookup yields CDR1 DFQATT and CDR2 SNEGSKA (reference sequence). The CDR3 sequence is 17 residues long. CDR3 amino acids: CSARDGLFQGFQETQYF. CDR3 nucleotides: TGCAGTGCTAGAGATGGGTTATTTCAGGGTTTCCAAGAGACCCAGTACTTC.

The chain recombines TRBV3-1 with TRBJ1-2; D unresolved. Germline V gene lookup returns CDR1 LGHDT and CDR2 YNNKEL (reference sequence). This CDR3 region has 13 residues. V dropped 4 bases and J dropped 3 bases, with 9 bases sitting between them. As DNA, the CDR3 is TGTGCCAGCAGCCCGACCGCGGACTATGGCTACACCTTC. Residues: CASSPTADYGYTF.

The chain has TRBV9 and TRBJ2-5; D is unresolved. V was cut by 0 bases and J by 5 bases, with 8 bases left in between. The CDR3 totals 13 residues. The germline V gene encodes CDR1 SGDLS and CDR2 YYNGEE. The CDR3 region is CASSVGSRETQYF. DNA for the CDR3: TGTGCCAGCAGCGTAGGCTCTAGGGAGACCCAGTACTTC.

The rearrangement links TRBV7-2 to TRBJ2-5; no definite D call. CDR3 length: 16 amino acids. V lost 6 bases and J 2 bases, leaving 19 bases between the germline ends. CDR1 is SGHTA, CDR2 FQGNSA, per germline. CDR3 bases: TGTGCCAGCAGTCGAAACTCCTGGGCAGCTCAAGAGACCCAGTACTTC. Its translation is CASSRNSWAAQETQYF.

The gene calls are TRBV27 and TRBJ2-1; 9 bases are shared with TRBD1. J was trimmed by 9 bases and V by 4 bases; bases with no gene match: 7. The V gene's germline CDR1 is MNHEY and CDR2 SMNVEV (reference sequence). The CDR3 is 14 amino acids. The CDR3 bases are TGTGCCAGCAGTTCCGGGGACAGGGTTTTTGAGCAGTTCTTC. Its translation is CASSSGDRVFEQFF.

A few counts support this clonotype. The chain recombines TRBV5-1 with TRBJ2-5, with TRBD2 matching over 12 bases. CDR3 length equals 14 residues. J gave up 3 bases and V 7 bases, and 4 bases lay outside the gene matches. Per germline, CDR1 SGHRS and CDR2 YFSETQ. Here the CDR3 DNA reads TGCGCCAGCCGGACTAGCGGGGATAAAGAGACCCAGTACTTC. The encoded protein is CASRTSGDKETQYF.

This clonotype came up a few times. This chain connects TRBV4-3 to TRBJ1-2, with D perhaps TRBD1 (6 bases). The CDR3 is 15 amino acids. The germline V and J ends were trimmed by 0 bases and 4 bases, with 12 bases remaining between them. The V gene's germline CDR1 is LGHNA and CDR2 YSLEER. CDR3 bases: TGCGCCAGCAGCCAAGATTGGGGGCCAGGCTATGGCTACACCTTC. Translated: CASSQDWGPGYGYTF.

This clonotype was seen more than once but under ten times. This may be a read error: a much more frequent sequence differs by one nucleotide. The chain has TRBV15 and TRBJ2-2, with D possibly called TRBD1 or TRBD2 (5 bases each). The V gene's germline CDR1 is LNHNV and CDR2 YYDKDF (reference sequence). The CDR3 extends over 14 amino acids. The CDR3 DNA reads as TGTGCCACCAGCAGAGAATCCGGGACCGGGGAGCTGCTTTTT. Protein sequence: CATSRESGTGELLF. The whole variable domain, remainder taken from reference TRBV15 and TRBJ2-2, is DAMVIQNPRYQVTQFGKPVTLSCSQTLNHNVMYWYQQKSSQAPKLLFHYYDKDFNNEADTPDNFQSRRPNTSFCFLDIRSPGLGDTAMYLCATSRESGTGELLFGEGSRLTVL.

This clonotype was seen many times. This chain connects TRBV12-3 or TRBV12-4 to TRBJ2-7; D possibly uses TRBD1 or TRBD2 (5 bases each). V gave up 1 base and J gave up 0 bases, with 7 bases separating them. The CDR3 sequence is 14 residues long. CDR3 nucleotides: TGTGCCAGCAGTTTAGGGGGGAGCTCCTACGAGCAGTACTTC. Translating gives CASSLGGSSYEQYF.